The 17 T cell receptor beta chains listed next were all sequenced from one sample in a study of cytomegalovirus exposure and HLA in healthy donors. Vbeta (60) and Jbeta (13) primers were used in the PCR. This table comes from immunoSEQ multiplex PCR, and its TCRdb copy is limited to in-frame clones, with some not included. Of some 150,000 clones listed, approximately 88% are singletons. Material for sequencing was PBMCs. These receptors were collected from a woman in her twenties or thirties in good health and CMV-seronegative.

The chain is built from TRBV28 and TRBJ2-7; 13 bases agree with TRBD2. The CDR3 spans 13 residues. V lost 8 bases and J lost 5; bases outside the gene matches: 3. The germline gives CDR1 MDHEN, CDR2 SYDVKM. This CDR3 reads CASGLAGADEQYF. The DNA of the CDR3 is TGTGCCAGCGGACTAGCGGGAGCCGACGAGCAGTACTTC.

J is TRBJ1-2 and V is TRBV5-1; perhaps TRBD1 as D (6 bases). This CDR3 has 14 residues. Germline loops: CDR1 SGHRS, CDR2 YFSETQ. V was clipped by 4 bases and J by 2 bases, with 12 bases between them. For the CDR3, the DNA is TGCGCCAGCAGCCAAGGACAGACCAACTATGGCTACACCTTC. It codes for CASSQGQTNYGYTF.

The rearrangement joins TRBV4-1 to TRBJ2-3; 16 positions agree with TRBD2. V lost 3 bases and J lost 5; bases outside the gene matches: 11. CDR1 and CDR2 from the germline V gene are MGHRA and YSYEKL. The CDR3 runs 19 residues. CDR3 sequence: CASSHPLGTSGRVGDTQYF. The CDR3 region has the DNA TGCGCCAGCAGCCACCCCCTGGGGACTAGCGGGAGGGTGGGAGATACGCAGTATTTT.

V and J are TRBV13 and TRBJ2-5; 12 positions agree with TRBD2. The last part of the DNA fits TRBJ2-7 better; the J call may be wrong. CDR1 and CDR2 from the germline V gene are PRHDT and FYEKMQ (reference sequence). This CDR3 spans 16 amino acids. DNA of the CDR3: TGTGCCAGCAGCTGGAGACTAGCGGGGGCCACCTACGAGCAGTACTTC. This codes for CASSWRLAGATYEQYF.

This chain joins TRBV6-5 and TRBJ1-5; TRBD1 aligns across 7 bases. The length of the CDR3 is 15 residues. The V segment lost 5 bases and the J segment 4 bases; nucleotides outside the gene matches: 8. The germline V gene has CDR1 MNHEY and CDR2 SVGAGI. The CDR3 coding sequence is TGTGCCAGCAGTAGAGACAGGGTACGGAATCAGCCCCAGCATTTT. Translating it yields CASSRDRVRNQPQHF.

This clone was detected only once. This sequence joins TRBV9 and TRBJ2-2; TRBD2 agrees at 12 bases. The V and J ends lost 3 bases and 1 base, in that order; junction bases with no gene match: 7. CDR3 length equals 18 residues. Germline V gene lookup returns CDR1 SGDLS and CDR2 YYNGEE. The CDR3 spells CASSEPLTSGGNTGELFF. The DNA of the CDR3 is TGTGCCAGCAGCGAGCCCTTGACTAGCGGGGGGAACACCGGGGAGCTGTTTTTT.

This clone appeared once. DNA for the CDR3: TGCGCCAGCCCTCGAACGGGACAGGGGGATGGCTACACCTTC. Protein sequence: CASPRTGQGDGYTF. The V call is TRBV4-1, the J call TRBJ1-2; TRBD1 matches 11 bases. Germline V gives CDR1 MGHRA, CDR2 YSYEKL. This CDR3 spans 14 amino acids. Unmatched junction bases numbered 8, after V lost 8 bases and J lost 6 bases.

The gene calls are TRBV6-5 and TRBJ1-2, with D perhaps matching TRBD1 (5 bases). Trimming left V 6 bases short and J 4 bases short, with 18 bases between. CDR1 is MNHEY and CDR2 is SVGAGI in the germline V gene. This CDR3 contains 15 residues. The CDR3 nucleotides are TGTGCCAGCAGCCCCCCAAAGGGGATGGGCTATGGCTACACCTTC. Protein sequence: CASSPPKGMGYGYTF.

The chain combines TRBV7-2 with TRBJ2-3; no reliable D call. The germline V gene encodes CDR1 SGHTA and CDR2 FQGNSA. Deletions cut 6 bases from V and 6 bases from J, with 7 bases between. This CDR3 contains 11 residues. The CDR3 DNA reads TGTGCCAGCAGTTCTCTGGATACGCAGTATTTT. Residues: CASSSLDTQYF. Drawing the rest from reference TRBV7-2 and TRBJ2-3, the complete variable domain is GAGVSQSPSNKVTEKGKDVELRCDPISGHTALYWYRQSLGQGLEFLIYFQGNSAPDKSGLPSDRFSAERTGGSVSTLTIQRTQQEDSAVYLCASSSLDTQYFGPGTRLTVL.

The rearrangement uses TRBV18 and TRBJ2-2; no clear D. The CDR3 consists of 15 residues. Germline V gene data show CDR1 as KGHSH and CDR2 as LQKENI. With 5 bases removed from V and 4 bases from J, the gap between germline ends came to 14 bases. CDR3: CASSRDASGTGELFF. The CDR3 DNA reads TGTGCCAGCTCAAGAGATGCGAGTGGCACCGGGGAGCTGTTTTTT.

The CDR3 loop is CASRRTKNTEAFF. The CDR3 bases are TGTGCCAGCAGGCGAACCAAGAACACTGAAGCTTTCTTT. The chain couples TRBV6-6 to TRBJ1-1; no reliable D call. The V gene's germline CDR1 is MNHNY and CDR2 SVGAGI (reference sequence). The CDR3 covers 13 residues. Trimming took 6 bases from V and 1 from J, leaving 9 bases between them.

This chain uses TRBV6-1 with TRBJ2-7; D is possibly TRBD1 (6 bases). V was clipped by 10 bases and J by 7 bases, with 20 bases between them. CDR3 length: 13 residues. Germline-derived CDR1 and CDR2 are MNHNS and SASEGT. CDR3 sequence (DNA): TGTGCCACCCGCAAGGGGGTGACGGGAGAGCAGTACTTC. Translating gives CATRKGVTGEQYF.

This clone was detected only a few times. This sequence joins TRBV10-2 and TRBJ2-7; 7 bases agree with TRBD1. V shed 6 bases, J shed 3 bases, and the junction held 5 bases outside the gene matches. This CDR3 comprises 13 residues. The V gene's germline CDR1 is WSHSY and CDR2 SAAADI. CDR3 in DNA: TGCGCCAGCAGAGGCAGGGGGTACTACGAGCAGTACTTC. This codes for CASRGRGYYEQYF.

This clone has just a few counts. This CDR3 reads CASSYSCAGQGKWDEKLFF. CDR3 bases: TGTGCCAGCAGTTACTCTTGCGCGGGACAGGGAAAGTGGGACGAAAAACTGTTTTTT. The chain combines TRBV6-7 with TRBJ1-4; TRBD1 matches at 9 bases. TRBV6-7 qualifies as an ORF whose function is uncertain. The trim removed 0 bases at V and 8 bases at J, leaving 16 bases unmatched. This CDR3 region has 19 residues.

This rearrangement joins TRBV9 to TRBJ2-2; D ambiguous. V lost 4 bases and J lost 4, with 8 bases in between. CDR1 SGDLS and CDR2 YYNGEE come from the germline V gene. The CDR3 consists of 13 residues. The CDR3 loop reads CASSTRGTGELFF. CDR3 in DNA: TGTGCCAGCAGCACCCGAGGCACCGGGGAGCTGTTTTTT.

This clone was detected a few times. This chain connects TRBV6-5 to TRBJ1-1, with D unclear. V lost 6 bases, J lost 2 bases, and 16 bases lay in between. This CDR3 comprises 15 residues. Germline CDR1 and CDR2: MNHEY and SVGAGI. CDR3 nucleotides: TGTGCCAGCAGCCGACCGCGGGGATCTAACACTGAAGCTTTCTTT. As protein: CASSRPRGSNTEAFF.

The chain uses TRBV7-2 and TRBJ2-7, with 12 nucleotides matching TRBD2. Germline V gene lookup returns CDR1 SGHTA and CDR2 FQGNSA. Losses at the gene ends were 5 bases for V and 3 bases for J; bases not matched to a gene: 5. The CDR3 loop spans 15 amino acids. The CDR3 sequence is CASSPGLAGSYEQYF. The CDR3 DNA follows: TGTGCCAGCAGCCCAGGACTAGCGGGGAGCTACGAGCAGTACTTC.